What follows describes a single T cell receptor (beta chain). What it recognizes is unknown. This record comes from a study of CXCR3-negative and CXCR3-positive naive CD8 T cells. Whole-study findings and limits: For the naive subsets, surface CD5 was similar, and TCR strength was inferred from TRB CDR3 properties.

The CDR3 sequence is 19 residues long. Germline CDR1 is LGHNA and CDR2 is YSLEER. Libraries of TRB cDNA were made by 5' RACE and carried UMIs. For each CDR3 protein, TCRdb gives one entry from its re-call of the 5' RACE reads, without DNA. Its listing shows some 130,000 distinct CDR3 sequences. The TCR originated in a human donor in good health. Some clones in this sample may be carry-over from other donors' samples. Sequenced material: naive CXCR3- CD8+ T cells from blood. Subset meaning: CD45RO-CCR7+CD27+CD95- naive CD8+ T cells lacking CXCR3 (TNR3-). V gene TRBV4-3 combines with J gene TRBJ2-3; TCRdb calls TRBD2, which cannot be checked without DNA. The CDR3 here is CASSQVQASGVLNTDTQYF.